Listed below are T cell receptor beta chains from one sample, sequenced in a study of T-cell memory formation after mild COVID-19. TCRdb reprocessed the 5' RACE reads via MiXCR and lists one record per CDR3 protein. The repertoire holds around 50,000 distinct CDR3 sequences, with approximately 12% as singletons. The sample was PBMCs or a T cell subset sorted from them (not recorded which). The receptors were sampled from a man aged 18 to 30 who had mild COVID-19 (a few samples of this study predate the infection). Cell type and time point are not known. Both conserved end residues are part of each CDR3. Each record gives: J gene, V gene, CDR3 protein.

TRBJ1-1 | TRBV20-1 | CSAKPGGRMNTEAFF
TRBJ1-1 | TRBV29-1 | CSVVKGVEAFF
TRBJ2-1 | TRBV6-1 | CASLGTILDEQFF
TRBJ1-2 | TRBV7-6 | CASSPRVGGTYGYTF
TRBJ2-5 | TRBV9 | CASSVGRRQETQYF
TRBJ2-3 | TRBV5-1 | CASSPPRGGGTDTQYF
TRBJ1-2 | TRBV12-3/TRBV12-4 | CASSFVRYGYTF
TRBJ2-5 | TRBV7-8 | CASSLGTVEETQYF
TRBJ2-1 | TRBV5-1 | CASSLVPSGGNEQFF
TRBJ1-3 | TRBV5-1 | CASSWGSSGNTIYF
TRBJ2-2 | TRBV12-3/TRBV12-4 | CASRYSGGRNTGELFF
TRBJ2-3 | TRBV5-6 | CASSRRAQGVDTQYF
TRBJ2-3 | TRBV5-1 | CASSVLSGDTDTQYF
TRBJ2-1 | TRBV2 | CASGTPELAGEENEQFF
TRBJ2-3 | TRBV4-1 | CASSPIAGGTDTQYF
TRBJ1-2 | TRBV6-2/TRBV6-3 | CASVDRENGYGYTF
TRBJ2-7 | TRBV4-3 | CASSQDYRDIHEQYF
TRBJ2-3 | TRBV7-8 | CASSYRGVGGTDTQYF
TRBJ2-6 | TRBV10-3 | CANSGTGVSGANVLTF
TRBJ2-1 | TRBV5-1 | CASSLVGSSEQFF
TRBJ1-1 | TRBV6-5 | CASSLKPGQGTEAFF
TRBJ1-1 | TRBV9 | CASSPDRGNEAFF
TRBJ1-2 | TRBV20-1 | CSARVGGSNYGYTF
TRBJ2-1 | TRBV14 | CASSQKESGGDPFF
TRBJ1-3 | TRBV20-1 | CSASSGTGSTGNTIYF
TRBJ2-1 | TRBV12-3/TRBV12-4 | CASLGTGGVNEQFF
TRBJ1-5 | TRBV5-6 | CASSSNRDRGRQPQHF
TRBJ1-3 | TRBV7-2 | CASSSQGGAGNTIYF
TRBJ2-1 | TRBV29-1 | CSVWGGHGNEQFF
TRBJ2-2 | TRBV5-1 | CASSPGTGASTGELFF
TRBJ2-2 | TRBV7-3 | CASSPNRVATGELFF
TRBJ2-3 | TRBV12-3/TRBV12-4 | CASSSVAGGTDTQYF
TRBJ2-3 | TRBV5-5 | CASSLRLGALSTDTQYF
TRBJ1-5 | TRBV7-2 | CASSLVGGGNQPQHF
TRBJ1-2 | TRBV12-3/TRBV12-4 | CASSQTNYGYTF
TRBJ2-5 | TRBV7-2 | CASSVNPWQTQYF
TRBJ1-4 | TRBV20-1 | CSASFRQGREKLFF
TRBJ1-2 | TRBV4-3 | CASSQYFPVRDYCYTF
TRBJ1-5 | TRBV15 | CATSRARQGLSNQPQHF
TRBJ1-1 | TRBV29-1 | CSVEGQGNTEAFF
TRBJ2-7 | TRBV2 | CASSRDGSSYEQYF